One TCR beta chain is described in this entry. The CDR3 has 14 residues. Germline V gene lookup returns CDR1 SGHRS and CDR2 YFSETQ. V gave up 0 bases and J gave up 4 bases; unmatched junction bases: 4. Profiled with immunoSEQ multiplex PCR; TCRdb holds only in-frame clones, not every one. The sample holds approximately 120,000 clones; around 87% are singletons and the top ten take 7% to 10%. The record originates from a study of control samples from healthy donors and cancer patients. The receptor was derived from a man aged 35 to 55 in good health. The specimen sequenced was blood. The chain has TRBV5-1 and TRBJ2-7; 7 positions agree with TRBD1. CDR3 nucleotides: TGCGCCAGCAGCTTGGCGCAGGGGGTATACGAGCAGTACTTC. Protein: CASSLAQGVYEQYF.